These 31 T cell receptor beta chains came from one sample sequenced in a study of blood T cell repertoires in COVID-19. Method: immunoSEQ multiplex PCR; TCRdb's copy keeps in-frame clones and lacks some. The table lists roughly 120,000 clones, roughly 80% of them singletons. Sequencing used peripheral blood. These receptors came from a man aged 30 to 45 with acute or convalescent COVID-19.

V is TRBV29-1 and J is TRBJ2-2; weak D call: TRBD2 (5 bases). The length of the CDR3 is 14 residues. V was cut by 6 bases and J by 3 bases, with 14 bases left in between. Germline V lookup: CDR1 SQVTM, CDR2 ANQGSEA. The CDR3 nucleotides read TGCAGCGTCCCCTCCTACGGGGACACCGGGGAGCTGTTTTTT. It encodes CSVPSYGDTGELFF.

This clone was detected only once. The V and J genes are TRBV11-1 and TRBJ2-2; TRBD2 agrees at 7 bases. The ends lost 3 bases at V and 4 bases at J; junction bases unmatched: 5. This CDR3 comprises 15 residues. CDR1 and CDR2 from the germline V gene are SGHAT and FQDESV (reference sequence). The CDR3 DNA follows: TGTGCCAGCAGCTTCGGTGGGGGGGTCACCGGGGAGCTGTTTTTT. Translated: CASSFGGGVTGELFF.

A single count supports this clone. This chain links TRBV29-1 with TRBJ2-5, with TRBD2 identical over 7 bases. Germline values: CDR1 SQVTM, CDR2 ANQGSEA. V was pared by 5 bases and J by 2 bases, with 11 bases of the junction left unmatched. The CDR3 totals 15 residues. The CDR3 DNA is TGCAGCGTTCAGAAAGCGGGAATTGGGCAAGAGACCCAGTACTTC. The encoded protein is CSVQKAGIGQETQYF. Full variable domain (rest looked up from reference TRBV29-1 and TRBJ2-5): SAVISQKPSRDICQRGTSLTIQCQVDSQVTMMFWYRQQPGQSLTLIATANQGSEATYESGFVIDKFPISRPNLTFSTLTVSNMSPEDSSIYLCSVQKAGIGQETQYFGPGTRLLVL.

This chain joins TRBV4-1 and TRBJ1-2; 8 positions agree with TRBD1. Germline loops: CDR1 MGHRA, CDR2 YSYEKL. The length of the CDR3 is 15 residues. The trim removed 4 bases at V and 4 bases at J, leaving 8 bases unmatched. CDR3 nucleotides: TGCGCCAGCAGCCCGGGGACAGGACCATCCTATGGCTACACCTTC. Amino acid sequence: CASSPGTGPSYGYTF.

The gene calls are TRBV27 and TRBJ1-4; 7 nucleotides line up with TRBD1. Germline CDR1 MNHEY, CDR2 SMNVEV (reference sequence). The CDR3 covers 15 residues. V shed 6 bases and J 6 bases; nucleotides not matched to a gene: 10. The CDR3 region is CASSSLGQVDEKLFF. The CDR3 nucleotides are TGTGCCAGCAGCTCCCTCGGACAGGTGGATGAAAAACTGTTTTTT.

The table lists this clone with a count of one. The V and J genes are TRBV21-1 and TRBJ1-4; the listed D gene, TRBD1, was not tested against the DNA. TRBV21-1 is a pseudogene segment. This CDR3 contains 21 residues. CDR3 DNA sequence: TGTGCCTCCCGGGGGGCCCGCCTAAATGGAGGGGGACAGGGGAGAAATGAAAAACTGTTTTTT. Its translation is CASRGARLNGGGQGRNEKLFF.

The chain uses TRBV11-1 and TRBJ2-5, with 8 bases matching TRBD2. The germline V gene encodes CDR1 SGHAT and CDR2 FQDESV (reference sequence). Trimming at V came to 3 bases and at J to 5 bases, leaving 5 bases not matched to a gene. The CDR3 extends over 14 amino acids. CDR3 coding DNA: TGTGCCAGCAGCTTGGGCGGGAGGCCGGAGACCCAGTACTTC. This encodes CASSLGGRPETQYF.

The chain links TRBV2 to TRBJ2-1; 7 bases match TRBD2. The CDR3 spans 15 residues. J lost 6 bases, V lost 6 bases, and 11 bases had no gene match. The germline gives CDR1 SNHLY, CDR2 FYNNEI. The CDR3 reads CASSAQRGGFNEQFF. CDR3 bases: TGTGCCAGCAGCGCCCAGCGGGGAGGTTTCAATGAGCAGTTCTTC. The variable domain in full, with the rest retrieved from reference TRBV2 and TRBJ2-1, is EPEVTQTPSHQVTQMGQEVILRCVPISNHLYFYWYRQILGQKVEFLVSFYNNEISEKSEIFDDQFSVERPDGSNFTLKIRSTKLEDSAMYFCASSAQRGGFNEQFFGPGTRLTVL.

This rearrangement joins TRBV27 to TRBJ2-3; possible D gene TRBD1, 6 bases. Trimming pared 8 bases from V and 2 bases from J, leaving 11 bases between. Germline V gene data show CDR1 as MNHEY and CDR2 as SMNVEV (reference sequence). There are 13 residues in the CDR3. The CDR3 reads CASLDRITDTQYF. CDR3 coding DNA: TGTGCCAGCCTAGACAGGATCACAGATACGCAGTATTTT.

The rearrangement joins TRBV9 to TRBJ2-1, with TRBD2 matching over 8 bases. J was trimmed by 0 bases and V by 3 bases; bases with no gene match: 5. Germline V lookup: CDR1 SGDLS, CDR2 YYNGEE. The CDR3 extends over 16 amino acids. The CDR3 reads CASSERSGSSYNEQFF. The CDR3 DNA sequence: TGTGCCAGCAGCGAAAGAAGCGGGAGCTCCTACAATGAGCAGTTCTTC.

J is TRBJ2-5 and V is TRBV5-4; D not resolved. This CDR3 is 13 amino acids long. V dropped 4 bases and J dropped 1 base, with 8 bases sitting between them. CDR1 is SGHNT, CDR2 YYREEE, per germline (reference sequence). For the CDR3, the DNA is TGTGCCAGCAGCCCCGCGTCCCAAGAGACCCAGTACTTC. The encoded protein is CASSPASQETQYF.

The chain has TRBV16 and TRBJ2-6; 7 bases line up with TRBD1. This CDR3 spans 17 amino acids. Germline V gene lookup returns CDR1 KGHSY and CDR2 FQNENV. J was trimmed by 2 bases and V by 0 bases; bases with no gene match: 4. The CDR3 DNA follows: TGTGCCAGCAGCCAATCCCAAGGGGGCGCTGGGGCCAACGTCCTGACTTTC. Its protein product is CASSQSQGGAGANVLTF.

The rearrangement uses TRBV30 and TRBJ1-1, with 7 bases that match TRBD1. This CDR3 is 15 amino acids long. Germline assignment: CDR1 GTSNPN and CDR2 SVGIG (reference sequence). V was clipped by 4 bases and J by 6 bases; unmatched bases: 14. Here the CDR3 DNA reads TGTGCCTGGAACTCCGAGGGGGCTCCTTACTCTGAAGCTTTCTTT. This gives the protein CAWNSEGAPYSEAFF.

J is TRBJ2-1 and V is TRBV9; TRBD2 matches 10 bases. Trimming cost V 3 bases and J 3 bases; bases outside gene matches: 6. Germline CDR1 is SGDLS and CDR2 is YYNGEE. The CDR3 is 16 residues long. CDR3 in amino acids: CASSAVAGGGYNEQFF. Here the CDR3 DNA reads TGTGCCAGCAGCGCGGTAGCGGGAGGCGGCTACAATGAGCAGTTCTTC.

This chain uses TRBV7-9 with TRBJ1-2; no definite D call. Trimming cost V 4 bases and J 4 bases, with 13 bases left between them. CDR3 size: 14 residues. CDR1 is SEHNR and CDR2 is FQNEAQ in the germline V gene (reference sequence). DNA of the CDR3: TGTGCCAGCAGCTCCACGGCCGGAGGCTATGGCTACACCTTC. Protein sequence: CASSSTAGGYGYTF.

The V call is TRBV6-4, the J call TRBJ1-5; TRBD1 is a possible D gene (5 bases). V lost 2 bases to trimming and J lost 1 base, with 6 bases between them. Germline assignment: CDR1 MRHNA and CDR2 SNTAGT. CDR3 length: 14 residues. The CDR3 spells CASSDGGSNQPQHF. In nucleotides, the CDR3 is TGTGCCAGCAGTGACGGGGGGAGCAATCAGCCCCAGCATTTT.

The chain is built from TRBV28 and TRBJ2-2, with TRBD2 identical over 8 bases. The CDR3 totals 16 residues. CDR1 and CDR2 from the germline V gene are MDHEN and SYDVKM. J gave up 2 bases and V 6 bases, and 8 bases lay outside the gene matches. The CDR3 region has the DNA TGTGCCAGCAGCCCTGAACTAGCGGTTAACACCGGGGAGCTGTTTTTT. Its translation is CASSPELAVNTGELFF.

The chain uses TRBV6-5 and TRBJ1-6; 10 positions agree with TRBD1. Germline assignment: CDR1 MNHEY and CDR2 SVGAGI. The CDR3 totals 15 residues. Trimming cost V 5 bases and J 9 bases; bases outside gene matches: 7. The CDR3 is CASSRLGQGGSPLHF. CDR3 nucleotides: TGTGCCAGCAGTAGACTTGGACAGGGGGGTTCACCCCTCCACTTT.

The chain links TRBV4-3 to TRBJ1-5; D ambiguous. This CDR3 is built from 15 residues. The V gene lost 0 bases and the J gene lost 3 bases, with 9 bases spanning the gap. The V gene's germline CDR1 is LGHNA and CDR2 YSLEER. The CDR3 here is CASSQDGRNNQPQHF. The DNA of the CDR3 is TGCGCCAGCAGCCAAGATGGGAGAAACAATCAGCCCCAGCATTTT.

This chain uses TRBV9 with TRBJ2-1, with D perhaps TRBD1 (6 bases). The CDR3 runs 16 residues. The germline V and J ends were trimmed by 1 base and 0 bases, with 11 bases remaining between them. Germline lookup yields CDR1 SGDLS and CDR2 YYNGEE. The chain's CDR3 is CASSVRADSSYNEQFF. The CDR3 DNA reads as TGTGCCAGCAGCGTAAGAGCGGACAGCTCCTACAATGAGCAGTTCTTC.

The chain employs TRBV10-3 and TRBJ2-5; TRBD1 might be the D (6 bases). The CDR3 has 15 amino acids. Germline V CDR1 and CDR2: ENHRY, SYGVKD. Trimming removed 1 base from V and 2 bases from J, with 11 bases in between. The CDR3 DNA reads as TGTGCCATCAGTGAGTACGGGGACAATCAAGAGACCCAGTACTTC. It translates to CAISEYGDNQETQYF.

V and J are TRBV5-8 and TRBJ1-1, with TRBD1 as a possible D gene (5 bases). The germline V and J ends were trimmed by 3 bases and 1 base, with 13 bases remaining between them. Germline lookup yields CDR1 SGHTS and CDR2 YDEGEE. This CDR3 comprises 15 residues. CDR3 sequence (DNA): TGTGCCAGCAGCTGGGCGGGGGTGGCGAACACTGAAGCTTTCTTT. Translation: CASSWAGVANTEAFF.

DNA for the CDR3: TGTGCCAGCAGCTTAGATCAGGCCGCGAGCTCCTATAATTCACCCCTCCACTTT. Its translation: CASSLDQAASSYNSPLHF. The chain employs TRBV11-2 and TRBJ1-6; D is uncertain. V was clipped by 0 bases and J by 0 bases, with 12 bases between them. Germline assignment: CDR1 SGHAT and CDR2 FQNNGV. The CDR3 is 18 residues long.

The rearrangement links TRBV25-1 to TRBJ1-1; D gene uncertain. Germline values: CDR1 MGHDK, CDR2 SYGVNS. The CDR3 consists of 13 residues. Trimming left V 0 bases short and J 10 bases short, with 12 bases between. The CDR3 sequence is CASSEYIGGLAFF. Here the CDR3 DNA reads TGTGCCAGCAGTGAATATATCGGCGGGTTAGCTTTCTTT.

The rearrangement uses TRBV9 and TRBJ2-7; D unclear. This CDR3 spans 15 amino acids. Germline CDR1 reads SGDLS; CDR2 reads YYNGEE. Trimming shortened V by 0 bases and J by 2 bases, and 12 bases separated the two germline ends. The CDR3 DNA sequence: TGTGCCAGCAGCGTAGAGAGTGAACCTCCCTACGAGCAGTACTTC. Its protein is CASSVESEPPYEQYF.

This clone occurred once. V gene TRBV6-5 combines with J gene TRBJ1-2; D gene ambiguous. The ends were cut back, 9 bases at V and 2 bases at J, with 13 bases in the middle. The length of the CDR3 is 13 residues. Per the germline V gene, CDR1 is MNHEY and CDR2 is SVGAGI. The CDR3 here is CASSSSHNYGYTF. CDR3 nucleotide sequence: TGTGCCAGTTCCTCTAGCCACAACTATGGCTACACCTTC.

The rearrangement joins TRBV5-1 to TRBJ2-2; possible D gene TRBD1, 5 bases. CDR1 is SGHRS and CDR2 is YFSETQ in the germline V gene. This CDR3 has 15 residues. V was pared by 4 bases and J by 1 base, with 11 bases between. This chain's CDR3 is CASSPFGQNTGELFF. CDR3 in DNA: TGCGCCAGCAGCCCCTTCGGACAGAACACCGGGGAGCTGTTTTTT.

The chain couples TRBV10-1 to TRBJ2-2; D gene unclear. The ends were cut back, 9 bases at V and 0 bases at J, with 5 bases in the middle. The CDR3 is 12 residues long. Germline CDR1 WNHNN, CDR2 SYGVQD (reference sequence). The CDR3, as DNA: TGCGCCAGGGGCCCGAACACCGGGGAGCTGTTTTTT. It yields the protein CARGPNTGELFF.

The chain is built from TRBV19 and TRBJ1-6; 7 nucleotides agree with TRBD1. The CDR3 is 15 residues long. After removal of 3 bases from V and 9 bases from J, the junction contained 8 bases not matched to a gene. CDR1 LNHDA and CDR2 SQIVND come from the germline V gene (reference sequence). The DNA of the CDR3 is TGTGCCAGTAGTATCTCGGCGACAGGGTTTTCACCCCTCCACTTT. Amino acid sequence: CASSISATGFSPLHF.

CDR3 coding DNA: TGTGCCAGCAGCTTAGAGCATGGGAGCTCTGGGGCCAACGTCCTGACTTTC. Residues: CASSLEHGSSGANVLTF. V is TRBV7-6 and J is TRBJ2-6, with TRBD2 as a possible D gene (5 bases). This CDR3 is 17 amino acids long. Deletions cut 1 base from V and 0 bases from J, with 10 bases between. The germline V gene encodes CDR1 SGHVS and CDR2 FNYEAQ.

The chain links TRBV7-2 to TRBJ2-5; no firm D call. Germline assignment: CDR1 SGHTA and CDR2 FQGNSA. The germline V and J ends were trimmed by 0 bases and 1 base, with 3 bases remaining between them. This CDR3 spans 13 amino acids. CDR3 bases: TGTGCCAGCAGCTTAGCCTTCCAAGAGACCCAGTACTTC. This translates into CASSLAFQETQYF.